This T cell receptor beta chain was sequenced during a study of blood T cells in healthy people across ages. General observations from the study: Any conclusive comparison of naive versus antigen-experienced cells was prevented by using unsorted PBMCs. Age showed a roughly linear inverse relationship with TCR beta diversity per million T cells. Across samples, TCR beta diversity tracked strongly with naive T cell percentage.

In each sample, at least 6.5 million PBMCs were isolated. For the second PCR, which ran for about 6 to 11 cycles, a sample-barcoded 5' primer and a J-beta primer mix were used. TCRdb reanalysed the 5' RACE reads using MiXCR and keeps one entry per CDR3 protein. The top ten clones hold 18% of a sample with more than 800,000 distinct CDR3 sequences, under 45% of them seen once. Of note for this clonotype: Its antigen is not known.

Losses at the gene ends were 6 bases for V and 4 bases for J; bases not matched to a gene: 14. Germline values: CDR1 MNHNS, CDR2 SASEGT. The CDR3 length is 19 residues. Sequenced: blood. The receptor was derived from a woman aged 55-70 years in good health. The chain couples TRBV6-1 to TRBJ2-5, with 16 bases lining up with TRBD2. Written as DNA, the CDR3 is TGTGCCAGCAGCGACCGGACGGGACTAGCGGGAGGGAGGGGAGAGACCCAGTACTTC. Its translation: CASSDRTGLAGGRGETQYF.